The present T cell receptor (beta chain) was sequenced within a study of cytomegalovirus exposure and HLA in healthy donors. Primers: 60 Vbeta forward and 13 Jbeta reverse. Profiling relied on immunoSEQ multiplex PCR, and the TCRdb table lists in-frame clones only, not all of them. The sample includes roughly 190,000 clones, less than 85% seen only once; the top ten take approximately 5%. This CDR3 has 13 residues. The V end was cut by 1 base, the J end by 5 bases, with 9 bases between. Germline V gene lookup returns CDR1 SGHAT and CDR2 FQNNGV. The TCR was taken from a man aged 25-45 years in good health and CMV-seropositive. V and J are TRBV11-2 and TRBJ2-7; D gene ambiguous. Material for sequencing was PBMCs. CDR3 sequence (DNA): TGTGCCAGCAGCTTAGGTCCGGGTGACGAGCAGTACTTC. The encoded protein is CASSLGPGDEQYF.